This T cell receptor (beta chain) was found in a study of T cell responses to AZD1222 COVID-19 vaccine. General study findings and limits: Unmutated variant regions are reportedly targeted by nearly half of spike-specific TCRs.

The CDR3 runs to 22 residues. From germline, CDR1 is SGHDN and CDR2 FVKESK. V lost 0 bases and J 5 bases, leaving 34 bases between the germline ends. As concerns this clone: Its antigen is not known.

Repertoires were generated with immunoSEQ multiplex PCR, while TCRdb's copy carries only in-frame clones and drops some. The data hold under 200,000 clones, with around 92% observed a single time. Sample: peripheral blood, taken on day 0 of MenACWY control vaccination. This sequence joins TRBV14 and TRBJ1-1; D call uncertain. The source of this sequence is an adult in good health. CDR3 residues: CASSQDLRFVDVRNRPETEAFF. Written as DNA, the CDR3 is TGTGCCAGCAGCCAAGATTTAAGATTTGTCGATGTCAGGAACCGTCCCGAAACTGAAGCTTTCTTT.